These 24 T cell receptor beta chains were sequenced from one sample in a study of graft-versus-host responses after intestinal transplantation. The culture paired roughly 200,000 irradiated violet-dye-labeled stimulators with roughly 200,000 CFSE-labeled responders. Repertoires were generated with immunoSEQ multiplex PCR, while TCRdb's copy carries only in-frame clones and drops some. The sample lists 6,000 to 8,000 clones; approximately 24% were seen once. The sample was alloreactive CD8+ T cells from a mixed lymphocyte reaction culture, taken before transplantation. Specified subset: CFSE-low proliferating T cells sorted from roughly six-day pre-transplant mixed lymphocyte reaction (GvH or HvG direction). The source is a human patient who was an organ donor for intestinal transplantation.

In its sample, this clone is medium-sized. This rearrangement joins TRBV7-3 to TRBJ1-2; 10 bases fit TRBD1. The CDR3 is made up of 15 amino acids. Germline CDR1 and CDR2: SGHTA and FQGTGA. Trimming at V came to 5 bases and at J to 3 bases, leaving 6 bases not matched to a gene. The DNA for the CDR3 is TGTGCCAGCAGCCTCAGCGGGACAGGGGACTATGGCTACACCTTC. This gives the protein CASSLSGTGDYGYTF.

A remark on this clone: A read error may explain this, as a much larger clone is one base away. The J gene is TRBJ2-7, the V gene TRBV4-2; D is undetermined. V shed 1 base and J shed 6 bases, with 13 bases lying between them. The germline V gene has CDR1 LGHNA and CDR2 YNFKEQ. The CDR3 is made up of 14 amino acids. CDR3 residues: CASSQGPGSAEQYF. DNA for the CDR3: TGTGCCAGCAGCCAAGGTCCCGGTTCTGCCGAGCAGTACTTC.

This sequence joins TRBV28 and TRBJ2-5, with D perhaps matching TRBD1 or TRBD2 (5 bases each). The CDR3 totals 13 residues. From germline, CDR1 is MDHEN and CDR2 SYDVKM. V was pared by 3 bases and J by 4 bases, with 9 bases between. CDR3 DNA: TGTGCCAGCAGTTTCGGTGGGGGAGAGACCCAGTACTTC. Its protein product is CASSFGGGETQYF.

The gene calls are TRBV18 and TRBJ2-1; D is perhaps TRBD1 or TRBD2 (5 bases each). The CDR3 has 16 amino acids. Germline V gene lookup returns CDR1 KGHSH and CDR2 LQKENI. V shed 6 bases and J shed 8 bases, with 23 bases lying between them. As DNA, the CDR3 is TGTGCCAGCTCTAAGAAAGGGGACCTATGGGACGATGAGCAGTTCTTC. It yields the protein CASSKKGDLWDDEQFF.

A word on this clone: A single base separates this from a much larger clone, so it may be a read error. The gene calls are TRBV10-3 and TRBJ2-1; D gene ambiguous. CDR1 and CDR2 from the germline V gene are ENHRY and SYGVKD. With 5 bases removed from V and 3 bases from J, the gap between germline ends came to 8 bases. This CDR3 has 13 amino acids. CDR3 sequence: CAISYSDYNEQFF. CDR3 bases: TGTGCCATCAGTTACTCAGACTACAATGAGCAGTTCTTC.

This chain's CDR3 is CASRPFGRNYGYTF. CDR3 sequence (DNA): TGTGCCAGCAGACCGTTTGGCAGGAACTATGGCTACACCTTC. The chain employs TRBV27 and TRBJ1-2, with D uncertain. The ends were cut back, 6 bases at V and 2 bases at J, with 13 bases in the middle. The CDR3 loop spans 14 amino acids. Germline V gene lookup returns CDR1 MNHEY and CDR2 SMNVEV (reference sequence).

This clone was counted between two and nine times. This sequence joins TRBV12-5 and TRBJ1-1, with 10 bases matching TRBD1. CDR3 length equals 20 residues. Germline assignment: CDR1 LGHNT and CDR2 FRNRAP. J lost 4 bases, V lost 6 bases, and 23 bases had no gene match. As DNA, the CDR3 is TGTGCTAGTGGCCTGACCATCCAGAAATCGCGACAGGGGGCCAGCACTGAAGCTTTCTTT. Its protein is CASGLTIQKSRQGASTEAFF.

A few counts support this clone. The chain joins TRBV30 to TRBJ1-3; TRBD1 matches 7 bases. Trimming removed 7 bases from V and 7 bases from J; junction bases left unmatched: 16. From germline, CDR1 is GTSNPN and CDR2 SVGIG (reference sequence). The CDR3 is 15 residues long. The CDR3 reads CAFPLDREGWNTIYF. The CDR3, as DNA: TGTGCCTTCCCGCTCGACAGGGAGGGATGGAACACCATATATTTT. Full variable domain (outside the CDR3, taken from reference TRBV30 and TRBJ1-3): SQTIHQWPATLVQPVGSPLSLECTVEGTSNPNLYWYRQAAGRGLQLLFYSVGIGQISSEVPQNLSASRPQDRQFILSSKKLLLSDSGFYLCAFPLDREGWNTIYFGEGSWLTVV.

This rearrangement joins TRBV2 to TRBJ2-2; no clear D. Germline V gene lookup returns CDR1 SNHLY and CDR2 FYNNEI. The CDR3 runs to 14 residues. The ends were cut back, 5 bases at V and 6 bases at J, with 13 bases in the middle. The CDR3 loop is CASSQLPGPGELFF. The CDR3 coding sequence is TGTGCCAGCAGTCAGCTCCCCGGTCCCGGGGAGCTGTTTTTT. The complete variable domain, with remaining parts taken from reference TRBV2 and TRBJ2-2, reads EPEVTQTPSHQVTQMGQEVILRCVPISNHLYFYWYRQILGQKVEFLVSFYNNEISEKSEIFDDQFSVERPDGSNFTLKIRSTKLEDSAMYFCASSQLPGPGELFFGEGSRLTVL.

By share, this clone ranks as medium-sized. The chain is built from TRBV7-8 and TRBJ2-7, with TRBD2 as a possible D gene (5 bases). Germline V gene data show CDR1 as SGHVS and CDR2 as FQNEAQ. The CDR3 totals 14 residues. Trimming removed 6 bases at V and 1 base at J, with 13 bases between. CDR3 residues: CASSLTRVSYEQYF. DNA for the CDR3: TGTGCCAGCAGTTTAACGCGGGTTTCCTACGAGCAGTACTTC. Together with reference TRBV7-8 and TRBJ2-7, the CDR3 gives the full variable domain: GAGVSQSPRYKVAKRGQDVALRCDPISGHVSLFWYQQALGQGPEFLTYFQNEAQLDKSGLPSDRFFAERPEGSVSTLKIQRTQQEDSAVYLCASSLTRVSYEQYFGPGTRLTVT.

The chain links TRBV7-3 to TRBJ2-3, with 10 nucleotides matching TRBD2. The V gene end was trimmed by 2 bases and the J gene end by 1 base; junction bases not matched to a gene: 3. The CDR3 has 16 amino acids. Germline V CDR1 and CDR2: SGHTA, FQGTGA. CDR3 loop: CASSLALAGGTDTQYF. CDR3 in DNA: TGTGCCAGCAGCTTAGCGCTAGCGGGGGGCACAGATACGCAGTATTTT. The full variable domain, with the rest looked up from reference TRBV7-3 and TRBJ2-3, is GAGVSQTPSNKVTEKGKYVELRCDPISGHTALYWYRQSLGQGPEFLIYFQGTGAADDSGLPNDRFFAVRPEGSVSTLKIQRTERGDSAVYLCASSLALAGGTDTQYFGPGTRLTVL.

J is TRBJ2-7 and V is TRBV2, with TRBD2 matching 10 bases. CDR3 length: 12 residues. V shed 4 bases and J 6 bases; nucleotides not matched to a gene: 0. Per germline, CDR1 SNHLY and CDR2 FYNNEI. CDR3 DNA sequence: TGTGCCAGCAGTGGACTAGCGGGCGAGCAGTACTTC. This translates into CASSGLAGEQYF.

The J gene is TRBJ1-1, the V gene TRBV19, with TRBD1 as a possible D gene (5 bases). Germline CDR1 reads LNHDA; CDR2 reads SQIVND (reference sequence). Trimming removed 3 bases at V and 6 bases at J, with 11 bases between. This CDR3 has 13 residues. The DNA of the CDR3 is TGTGCCAGTAGTATCCGGTGGGGGTCTGAAGCTTTCTTT. Its protein is CASSIRWGSEAFF.

CDR3 bases: TGTGCCAGCACCGATAACACCGGGGAGCTGTTTTTT. Amino acids: CASTDNTGELFF. The V call is TRBV6-1, the J call TRBJ2-2, with D unresolved. V lost 7 bases and J lost 2, with 5 bases in between. In germline, CDR1 is MNHNS, CDR2 SASEGT. The CDR3 totals 12 residues.

The V and J genes are TRBV7-2 and TRBJ2-7, with 14 bases matching TRBD2. Germline V lookup: CDR1 SGHTA, CDR2 FQGNSA. This CDR3 has 17 residues. V lost 0 bases, J lost 2 bases, and 3 bases stayed unmatched. CDR3 nucleotide sequence: TGTGCCAGCAGCTTAGCGTTGGGACTAGCGGGAGCCTACGAGCAGTACTTC. Translated, it gives CASSLALGLAGAYEQYF. The full variable domain, its missing parts supplied by reference TRBV7-2 and TRBJ2-7, is GAGVSQSPSNKVTEKGKDVELRCDPISGHTALYWYRQSLGQGLEFLIYFQGNSAPDKSGLPSDRFSAERTGGSVSTLTIQRTQQEDSAVYLCASSLALGLAGAYEQYFGPGTRLTVT.

As for this clone: At one end the junction does not follow the germline gene, possibly because of a read error. Other DNA sequences of this sample code for an identical CDR3. The chain uses TRBV4-1 and TRBJ1-2; D is uncertain. The CDR3 consists of 16 residues. Germline assignment: CDR1 MGHRA and CDR2 YSYEKL. CDR3 protein: CASSQEISSLGVGYTF. CDR3 nucleotide sequence: TGTGCCAGCAGCCAAGAGATATCCAGCCTAGGAGTTGGCTACACCTTC.

The chain couples TRBV7-4 to TRBJ2-1; D is perhaps TRBD1 (6 bases). The CDR3 covers 15 residues. Per germline, CDR1 SGHVT and CDR2 SQSDAQ. Deletions cut 1 base from V and 2 bases from J, with 9 bases between. The CDR3 is CASSLEDSPYNEQFF. The CDR3 bases are TGTGCCAGCAGCTTAGAGGACAGTCCCTACAATGAGCAGTTCTTC.

Concerning this clone itself: Germline is not matched at one junction end, which may reflect a read error. The rearrangement uses TRBV6-5 and TRBJ2-7; weak D call: TRBD1 (6 bases). The CDR3 is made up of 14 amino acids. The germline V gene has CDR1 MNHEY and CDR2 SVGAGI. The CDR3 coding sequence is TGTGCCATCAGTGACGAGGACAGACCCTACGAGCAGTACTTC. Amino acids: CAISDEDRPYEQYF.

This clone was observed a handful of times. V usage is TRBV29-1 and J usage is TRBJ1-2; D not certain. This CDR3 is 12 amino acids long. Per germline, CDR1 SQVTM and CDR2 ANQGSEA. V was trimmed by 3 bases and J by 4 bases, leaving 9 bases between them. The CDR3 DNA reads as TGCAGCGTTGAGGGTCGGACCTATGGCTACACCTTC. Translated: CSVEGRTYGYTF. The full variable domain, rest sourced from reference TRBV29-1 and TRBJ1-2, is SAVISQKPSRDICQRGTSLTIQCQVDSQVTMMFWYRQQPGQSLTLIATANQGSEATYESGFVIDKFPISRPNLTFSTLTVSNMSPEDSSIYLCSVEGRTYGYTFGSGTRLTVV.

As DNA, the CDR3 is TGTGCCATCAGAGTTTCGGGACAGGGGTCCTACGAGCAGTACTTC. Translated: CAIRVSGQGSYEQYF. The J gene is TRBJ2-7, the V gene TRBV10-3, with 10 nucleotides matching TRBD1. Unmatched junction bases numbered 6, after V lost 6 bases and J lost 1 base. This CDR3 is 15 amino acids long. The germline CDR1 and CDR2 sequences are ENHRY and SYGVKD.

In its sample, this clone is large. In the same sample, other DNA sequences code for this CDR3. The rearrangement links TRBV13 to TRBJ2-7; D unclear. Looked up from germline, CDR1 is PRHDT and CDR2 is FYEKMQ (reference sequence). The ends were cut back, 3 bases at V and 1 base at J, with 16 bases in the middle. The CDR3 is 16 residues long. CDR3 residues: CASSFESETESYEQYF. The CDR3 region has the DNA TGTGCCAGCAGCTTTGAGAGTGAGACGGAGTCCTACGAGCAGTACTTC.

This clone turned up a few times. CDR3: CASRGTAGFEAFF. The CDR3 region has the DNA TGTGCCAGCAGGGGGACAGCAGGCTTTGAAGCTTTCTTT. The chain couples TRBV7-2 to TRBJ1-1, with TRBD1 identical over 7 bases. CDR1 SGHTA and CDR2 FQGNSA come from the germline V gene. The J segment lost 7 bases and the V segment lost 6 bases, leaving 8 bases of the junction unmatched. The CDR3 covers 13 residues.

The chain links TRBV6-1 to TRBJ2-1, with D hard to call. CDR3 length: 13 amino acids. V was trimmed by 5 bases and J by 4 bases, leaving 9 bases between them. Germline V gene lookup returns CDR1 MNHNS and CDR2 SASEGT. The CDR3: CASSYGGYNEQFF. CDR3 nucleotide sequence: TGTGCCAGCAGTTATGGCGGTTACAATGAGCAGTTCTTC.

This chain connects TRBV19 to TRBJ2-7, with 9 bases lining up with TRBD1. Trimming at V came to 9 bases and at J to 0 bases, leaving 3 bases not matched to a gene. The length of the CDR3 is 13 residues. CDR1 LNHDA and CDR2 SQIVND come from the germline V gene (reference sequence). The chain's CDR3 is CARNRGPSYEQYF. CDR3 nucleotide sequence: TGTGCCAGAAACAGGGGGCCCTCCTACGAGCAGTACTTC.